Shown below are 5 T cell receptor beta chains from a single sample sequenced in a study of graft-versus-host responses after intestinal transplantation. This table comes from immunoSEQ multiplex PCR, and its TCRdb copy is limited to in-frame clones, with some not included. Of tens of thousands of clones listed, roughly 90% are singletons. These receptors have no known antigen. This sample comprised unstimulated CD8+ T cells sorted from spleen or lymph node cells, obtained before transplant. The receptor source for this set is a human donor who was the organ donor for an intestinal transplant.

The chain combines TRBV7-8 with TRBJ1-5, with a weak D call TRBD1 (6 bases). With 5 bases removed from V and 4 bases from J, the gap between germline ends came to 15 bases. In germline, CDR1 is SGHVS, CDR2 FQNEAQ. The CDR3 covers 15 residues. In nucleotides, the CDR3 is TGTGCCAGCAGCCGGGTCCCGGGACAAAATCAGCCCCAGCATTTT. Translated: CASSRVPGQNQPQHF. Variable domain in full (rest from reference TRBV7-8 and TRBJ1-5): GAGVSQSPRYKVAKRGQDVALRCDPISGHVSLFWYQQALGQGPEFLTYFQNEAQLDKSGLPSDRFFAERPEGSVSTLKIQRTQQEDSAVYLCASSRVPGQNQPQHFGDGTRLSIL.

The genes are TRBV6-5 and TRBJ1-1, with D maybe TRBD1 (5 bases). Germline V lookup: CDR1 MNHEY, CDR2 SVGAGI. The CDR3 runs to 15 residues. The V and J ends lost 0 bases and 5 bases respectively, with 13 bases between them. CDR3 region: CASSYSTYRNTEAFF. The CDR3 DNA reads as TGTGCCAGCAGTTACTCGACCTACAGGAATACTGAAGCTTTCTTT.

The J gene is TRBJ1-6, the V gene TRBV5-4, with 7 bases aligning to TRBD1. From germline, CDR1 is SGHNT and CDR2 YYREEE (reference sequence). Unmatched junction bases numbered 5, after V lost 2 bases and J lost 9 bases. This CDR3 contains 14 residues. The chain's CDR3 is CASSLEGAFSPLHF. In DNA form, the CDR3 reads TGTGCCAGCAGCTTAGAGGGGGCGTTTTCACCCCTCCACTTT.

This clone appeared a single time. CDR3 in amino acids: CASRPGGYTGELFF. Here the CDR3 DNA reads TGTGCCAGCCGCCCAGGGGGCTACACCGGGGAGCTGTTTTTT. The chain is built from TRBV19 and TRBJ2-2; 8 bases are a match to TRBD1. CDR3 length equals 14 residues. The germline CDR1 and CDR2 sequences are LNHDA and SQIVND (reference sequence). The trim removed 9 bases at V and 3 bases at J, leaving 6 bases unmatched.

The V call is TRBV4-3, the J call TRBJ1-4; 10 nucleotides agree with TRBD1. The germline V gene encodes CDR1 LGHNA and CDR2 YSLEER. The CDR3 covers 17 residues. V shed 1 base, J shed 8 bases, and the junction held 10 bases outside the gene matches. CDR3 coding DNA: TGCGCCAGCAGCCAAGGGTCAGGGACAGGGGAAGGAGAAAAACTGTTTTTT. Protein: CASSQGSGTGEGEKLFF.